What follows are 24 T cell receptor beta chains derived from one specimen sequenced in a study of tumor-infiltrating lymphocytes in localized non-small cell lung cancer. Method: immunoSEQ multiplex PCR; TCRdb's copy keeps in-frame clones and lacks some. The sample shows roughly 14,000 clones, around 82% of them seen only once. Input material: lung tumor tissue. The receptors stem from a human donor with non-small cell lung cancer.

The J gene is TRBJ2-5, the V gene TRBV7-9, with 7 bases lining up with TRBD1. Germline trimming cut 3 bases from V and 5 bases from J; bases unmatched to any gene: 6. Germline loops: CDR1 SEHNR, CDR2 FQNEAQ (reference sequence). The CDR3 is 14 amino acids. Here the CDR3 reads CASSFMTGRETQYF. CDR3 nucleotides: TGTGCCAGCAGCTTTATGACAGGGCGGGAGACCCAGTACTTC.

The chain carries TRBV27 and TRBJ2-1; 8 nucleotides line up with TRBD1. The CDR3 length is 16 residues. Germline CDR1 reads MNHEY; CDR2 reads SMNVEV (reference sequence). Here the CDR3 reads CVEGDRGVVDPNEQFF. The CDR3 DNA is TGTGTGGAGGGAGACAGGGGAGTTGTAGATCCGAATGAGCAGTTCTTC.

The rearrangement links TRBV7-7 to TRBJ2-2; D gene ambiguous. From germline, CDR1 is SSHAT and CDR2 FNYEAQ (reference sequence). The CDR3 sequence is 13 residues long. Between the trimmed V and J ends, which lost 4 bases and 3 bases, there was a span of 6 bases. DNA for the CDR3: TGTGCCAGCAGCTCAGGTTACACCGGGGAGCTGTTTTTT. Translation: CASSSGYTGELFF.

V is TRBV6-5 and J is TRBJ1-2, with D unresolved. The ends were cut back, 2 bases at V and 4 bases at J, with 8 bases in the middle. The CDR3 runs to 13 residues. The germline gives CDR1 MNHEY, CDR2 SVGAGI. The CDR3 coding sequence is TGTGCCAGCAGTTACAGGGTCTCCTATGGCTACACCTTC. It yields the protein CASSYRVSYGYTF.

V is TRBV2 and J is TRBJ2-4; TRBD1 or TRBD2 may be the D gene (5 bases each). Germline CDR1 SNHLY, CDR2 FYNNEI. With 6 bases removed from V and 7 bases from J, the gap between germline ends came to 16 bases. The CDR3 spans 14 residues. The CDR3 bases are TGTGCCAGCAGCCCGGGGTTTGAGGGGAACATTCAGTACTTC. It encodes CASSPGFEGNIQYF.

The chain joins TRBV28 to TRBJ2-1; D gene ambiguous. There are 13 residues in the CDR3. Germline V gene data show CDR1 as MDHEN and CDR2 as SYDVKM. Trimming stripped 2 bases from V and 4 bases from J, with 6 bases between. This CDR3 is CASSLNRYNEQFF. Here the CDR3 DNA reads TGTGCCAGCAGTTTAAACCGATACAATGAGCAGTTCTTC.

The chain uses TRBV11-1 and TRBJ2-1, with 7 bases fitting TRBD1. The CDR3 covers 16 residues. Trimming cost V 5 bases and J 6 bases; bases outside gene matches: 13. The germline gives CDR1 SGHAT, CDR2 FQDESV (reference sequence). The CDR3 here is CASSIYRGTQANEQFF. As DNA, the CDR3 is TGTGCCAGCAGCATCTACAGGGGCACCCAGGCCAATGAGCAGTTCTTC.

The chain combines TRBV6-4 with TRBJ2-3, with 11 bases aligning to TRBD2. The CDR3 runs to 16 residues. Germline CDR1 and CDR2: MRHNA and SNTAGT. J lost 6 bases, V lost 2 bases, and 7 bases had no gene match. CDR3 in amino acids: CASSDRASGGKDTQYF. CDR3 bases: TGTGCCAGCAGTGACCGAGCTAGCGGGGGGAAGGATACGCAGTATTTT.

The rearrangement joins TRBV4-1 to TRBJ1-1; D is unresolved. The germline V and J ends were trimmed by 4 bases and 5 bases, with 5 bases remaining between them. The CDR3 is 11 residues long. Germline values: CDR1 MGHRA, CDR2 YSYEKL. The CDR3 loop reads CASSRGTEAFF. In DNA, the CDR3 is TGCGCCAGCAGCCGAGGTACTGAAGCTTTCTTT.

The V call is TRBV7-8, the J call TRBJ1-2; no definite D call. Trimming left V 1 base short and J 8 bases short, with 11 bases between. Germline V lookup: CDR1 SGHVS, CDR2 FQNEAQ. The CDR3 loop spans 13 amino acids. This chain's CDR3 is CASSLGQTLGYTF. CDR3 sequence (DNA): TGTGCCAGCAGCTTAGGTCAGACCCTGGGCTACACCTTC.

The J gene is TRBJ2-3, the V gene TRBV6-1, with TRBD2 identical over 11 bases. This CDR3 has 14 residues. V shed 7 bases and J 6 bases; nucleotides not matched to a gene: 6. Germline V gene sequence: CDR1 MNHNS, CDR2 SASEGT. The CDR3 spells CASNIAGGGDTQYF. The CDR3, as DNA: TGTGCCAGCAATATAGCGGGAGGGGGGGATACGCAGTATTTT.

The chain links TRBV7-2 to TRBJ1-1; no clear D gene. CDR1 is SGHTA and CDR2 is FQGNSA in the germline V gene. Deletions cut 2 bases from V and 2 bases from J, with 21 bases between. The CDR3 has 18 residues. This chain's CDR3 is CASSLYGRQASPNTEAFF. As DNA, the CDR3 is TGTGCCAGCAGCTTATATGGCAGACAAGCCTCACCAAACACTGAAGCTTTCTTT.

This clone was detected only once. The chain carries TRBV30 and TRBJ2-7; possible D gene TRBD1, 5 bases. The CDR3 extends over 14 amino acids. Trimming took off 2 bases at V and 2 bases at J, with 13 bases between the two ends. In germline, CDR1 is GTSNPN, CDR2 SVGIG (reference sequence). The CDR3 region has the DNA TGTGCCTGGAGTTCGTCCAGGGTAGCCTACGAGCAGTACTTC. Translation: CAWSSSRVAYEQYF.

The J gene is TRBJ1-3, the V gene TRBV9; TRBD1 matches at 7 bases. Germline V gene data show CDR1 as SGDLS and CDR2 as YYNGEE. V trimming: 4 bases; J trimming: 4 bases; junction bases outside the gene matches: 11. The CDR3 runs to 16 residues. The CDR3 sequence: CASSIQQGLGGNTIYF. DNA for the CDR3: TGTGCCAGCAGCATTCAACAGGGGCTAGGAGGAAACACCATATATTTT. The full variable domain, its missing parts supplied by reference TRBV9 and TRBJ1-3, is DSGVTQTPKHLITATGQRVTLRCSPRSGDLSVYWYQQSLDQGLQFLIQYYNGEERAKGNILERFSAQQFPDLHSELNLSSLELGDSALYFCASSIQQGLGGNTIYFGEGSWLTVV.

The chain carries TRBV4-1 and TRBJ2-5; 9 bases agree with TRBD2. Germline loops: CDR1 MGHRA, CDR2 YSYEKL. The V and J ends lost 0 bases and 6 bases, in that order; junction bases with no gene match: 20. The CDR3 runs 20 residues. DNA of the CDR3: TGCGCCAGCAGCCAAGAACCAGGGCGAGTTGGTAGCGGGAGAAAGAAGACCCAGTACTTC. Translating it yields CASSQEPGRVGSGRKKTQYF.

This clone occurred once. This chain connects TRBV30 to TRBJ1-6, with unresolved D. The V end was cut by 0 bases, the J end by 7 bases, with 4 bases between. The CDR3 has 12 amino acids. Germline V gene lookup returns CDR1 GTSNPN and CDR2 SVGIG (reference sequence). The CDR3 coding sequence is TGTGCCTGGAGTGTTATGAATTCACCCCTCCACTTT. This translates into CAWSVMNSPLHF. The full variable domain, in which reference TRBV30 and TRBJ1-6 provide the parts outside the CDR3, is SQTIHQWPATLVQPVGSPLSLECTVEGTSNPNLYWYRQAAGRGLQLLFYSVGIGQISSEVPQNLSASRPQDRQFILSSKKLLLSDSGFYLCAWSVMNSPLHFGNGTRLTVT.

J is TRBJ2-1 and V is TRBV7-6; D is possibly TRBD1 (6 bases). V lost 3 bases and J 12 bases, leaving 15 bases between the germline ends. This CDR3 contains 13 residues. Germline CDR1 is SGHVS and CDR2 is FNYEAQ. The DNA of the CDR3 is TGTGCCAGCAGCTTTAGTACGACAGGCGGGCAGTTCTTC. Amino acid sequence: CASSFSTTGGQFF.

This clone is a singleton in its sample. The chain uses TRBV2 and TRBJ2-1, with 8 bases fitting TRBD1. Looked up from germline, CDR1 is SNHLY and CDR2 is FYNNEI. The CDR3 has 13 amino acids. The trim removed 10 bases at V and 6 bases at J, leaving 8 bases unmatched. The CDR3 bases are TGTGCCACCGAGGACAGGGCCCGCAATGAGCAGTTCTTC. It codes for CATEDRARNEQFF.

This chain joins TRBV5-4 and TRBJ2-1; possibly TRBD1 or TRBD2 for D (6 bases each). Germline V gene lookup returns CDR1 SGHNT and CDR2 YYREEE (reference sequence). CDR3 length: 15 amino acids. V dropped 4 bases and J dropped 5 bases, with 16 bases sitting between them. DNA of the CDR3: TGTGCCAGCAGCCCCCCCCGGGGGCCCCACAATGAGCAGTTCTTC. Amino acids: CASSPPRGPHNEQFF.

V gene TRBV18 combines with J gene TRBJ1-1, with D possibly matching TRBD1 (5 bases). Per the germline V gene, CDR1 is KGHSH and CDR2 is LQKENI. This CDR3 comprises 15 residues. V lost 2 bases, J lost 0 bases, and 10 bases lay in between. In DNA, the CDR3 is TGTGCCAGCTCACCAAACAGGCTCATGAACACTGAAGCTTTCTTT. Amino acid sequence: CASSPNRLMNTEAFF.

The CDR3: CATSQGLANEKLFF. The CDR3 DNA reads TGTGCCACCTCGCAGGGTCTAGCTAATGAAAAACTGTTTTTT. The V gene is TRBV6-1, the J gene TRBJ1-4; a possible D gene is TRBD1 (5 bases). Germline V gives CDR1 MNHNS, CDR2 SASEGT. V lost 10 bases and J lost 3, with 15 bases in between. CDR3 length equals 14 residues.

The rearrangement joins TRBV27 to TRBJ2-6; D gene ambiguous. The V and J ends lost 5 bases and 0 bases respectively, with 5 bases between them. The CDR3 sequence is 14 residues long. Looked up from germline, CDR1 is MNHEY and CDR2 is SMNVEV (reference sequence). CDR3 bases: TGTGCCAGCAGTCCGAGCTCTGGGGCCAACGTCCTGACTTTC. Protein product: CASSPSSGANVLTF.

The chain joins TRBV7-9 to TRBJ2-3, with TRBD2 as a possible D gene (5 bases). The germline CDR1 and CDR2 sequences are SEHNR and FQNEAQ (reference sequence). The CDR3 loop spans 14 amino acids. The V end was cut by 10 bases, the J end by 1 base, with 15 bases between. CDR3 sequence (DNA): TGTGCCACCGGTGGCAGCGGACGCACAGATACGCAGTATTTT. Its protein product is CATGGSGRTDTQYF.

This clone is a singleton in its sample. The V call is TRBV18, the J call TRBJ2-2; D might be TRBD1 (5 bases). The germline gives CDR1 KGHSH, CDR2 LQKENI. CDR3 length equals 17 residues. The V gene lost 2 bases and the J gene lost 0 bases, with 13 bases spanning the gap. The CDR3 DNA follows: TGTGCCAGCTCACCAACTGCTTGGACAACGAACACCGGGGAGCTGTTTTTT. This gives the protein CASSPTAWTTNTGELFF. The complete variable domain, with remaining parts taken from reference TRBV18 and TRBJ2-2, reads NAGVMQNPRHLVRRRGQEARLRCSPMKGHSHVYWYRQLPEEGLKFMVYLQKENIIDESGMPKERFSAEFPKEGPSILRIQQVVRGDSAAYFCASSPTAWTTNTGELFFGEGSRLTVL.